This TCR beta chain was captured by sequencing in a study of cytomegalovirus exposure and HLA in healthy donors. This clone was detected only a few times. Its antigen is currently unknown. Findings and caveats of the study: The study labeled 150 or so TCR beta chains cytomegalovirus-associated. The tendency of first-cohort TCR clusters to co-occur in the 120 or so validation repertoires was the finding of a later analysis.

The donors were members of the approximately 120-subject validation cohort (separate from the approximately 670-subject first cohort). V lost 0 bases and J 4 bases, leaving 5 bases between the germline ends. CDR1 and CDR2 from the germline V gene are SGHTA and FQGNSA. This CDR3 comprises 13 residues. Only in-frame clones appear in the TCRdb table, and some are missing; sequencing was by immunoSEQ multiplex PCR. This table holds approximately 120,000 clones, approximately 94% found once. This clonotype was obtained from a woman younger than 35 in good health and CMV-seronegative. The sequenced material came from PBMCs. The chain recombines TRBV7-2 with TRBJ2-3; possible D gene TRBD2, 5 bases. CDR3: CASSLAGADTQYF. In DNA form, the CDR3 reads TGTGCCAGCAGCTTAGCGGGAGCAGATACGCAGTATTTT.